These 29 T cell receptor beta chains originate from one sample sequenced in a study of blood T cell repertoires in COVID-19. Using immunoSEQ multiplex PCR, the repertoire was profiled, and TCRdb retains in-frame clones only, with some absent. The sample has 100,000 to 150,000 clones, 60% to 75% seen once; the top ten hold around 2%. The material sequenced was peripheral blood. All receptors derive from a woman in her 70s with acute or convalescent COVID-19.

The CDR3 coding sequence is TGTGCCAGCAGCCAAGGGGGACTACCCGAGCAGTACTTC. Encoded protein: CASSQGGLPEQYF. This chain joins TRBV3-1 (or the pseudogene TRBV3-2) and TRBJ2-7; 7 bases fit TRBD2. Germline assignment: CDR1 LGHDT and CDR2 YNNKEL (reference sequence). With 1 base clipped from V and 6 bases from J, the junction kept 3 bases outside the gene matches. CDR3 length: 13 amino acids.

This clone came up once. The junction departs from germline at one end; a sequencing error may be responsible. This sequence joins TRBV7-7 and TRBJ2-2; D may be TRBD2 (6 bases). The V gene's germline CDR1 is SSHAT and CDR2 FNYEAQ (reference sequence). The CDR3 length is 15 residues. CDR3 in DNA: TGTGCTAGCAGCTTATCGGCAGGAGGGACTGGGGAGCTGTTTTTT. This translates into CASSLSAGGTGELFF.

This chain connects TRBV29-1 to TRBJ2-1; D not certain. With 5 bases removed from V and 4 bases from J, the gap between germline ends came to 6 bases. Germline assignment: CDR1 SQVTM and CDR2 ANQGSEA. The CDR3 is 11 amino acids. CDR3 sequence: CSVPQYNEQFF. CDR3 coding DNA: TGCAGCGTTCCGCAGTACAATGAGCAGTTCTTC.

This clone was seen just once. The CDR3 region has the DNA TGCGCCAGCAGTGAGTCGATGGAGGGGGGACAGGGAGTTCTAGCCAAAAACATTCAGTACTTC. As protein: CASSESMEGGQGVLAKNIQYF. The chain recombines TRBV10-1 with TRBJ2-4; 9 nucleotides line up with TRBD1. After removal of 0 bases from V and 0 bases from J, the junction contained 15 bases not matched to a gene. Germline assignment: CDR1 WNHNN and CDR2 SYGVQD (reference sequence). The CDR3 is 21 amino acids.

In this sample, this clone turned up once. This sequence joins TRBV5-1 and TRBJ2-2, with 10 nucleotides matching TRBD1. The CDR3 contains 14 residues. Trimming cost V 3 bases and J 5 bases; bases outside gene matches: 1. In germline, CDR1 is SGHRS, CDR2 YFSETQ. CDR3 DNA sequence: TGCGCCAGCAGCTGGACAGGGGGAACCGGGGAGCTGTTTTTT. It translates to CASSWTGGTGELFF.

A word on this clone: Other DNA sequences of this sample code for an identical CDR3. The rearrangement links TRBV5-1 to TRBJ2-3; maybe TRBD1 (6 bases). Per germline, CDR1 SGHRS and CDR2 YFSETQ. The CDR3 loop spans 14 amino acids. V gave up 3 bases and J gave up 3 bases, with 11 bases separating them. In DNA form, the CDR3 reads TGCGCCAGCAGCTCGGATAGGGGGACAGATACGCAGTATTTT. Translation: CASSSDRGTDTQYF.

The chain has TRBV3-1 (or the pseudogene TRBV3-2) and TRBJ2-4, with 10 positions matching TRBD1. This CDR3 comprises 16 residues. Per germline, CDR1 LGHDT and CDR2 YNNKEL (reference sequence). V was pared by 1 base and J by 8 bases, with 8 bases of the junction left unmatched. The CDR3 bases are TGTGCCAGCAGCCAAGCGGGACAGGGGAGACTGGACATTCAGTACTTC. This encodes CASSQAGQGRLDIQYF.

This clone was seen only a few times. The chain employs TRBV25-1 and TRBJ2-5, with TRBD1 identical over 8 bases. V was pared by 3 bases and J by 2 bases, with 5 bases of the junction left unmatched. CDR1 and CDR2 from the germline V gene are MGHDK and SYGVNS. This CDR3 region has 15 residues. The CDR3 spells CASSDGQGPQETQYF. In nucleotides, the CDR3 is TGTGCCAGCAGTGACGGACAGGGCCCACAAGAGACCCAGTACTTC.

This sequence joins TRBV11-3 and TRBJ2-1; 7 bases fit TRBD1. After removal of 2 bases from V and 9 bases from J, the junction contained 4 bases not matched to a gene. The CDR3 contains 13 residues. From germline, CDR1 is SGHNT and CDR2 YENEEA. The CDR3 nucleotides read TGTGCCAGCAGCTTACAACAGGGGACTGAGCAGTTCTTC. Its protein is CASSLQQGTEQFF. Full variable domain (outside the CDR3, taken from reference TRBV11-3 and TRBJ2-1): EAGVVQSPRYKIIEKKQPVAFWCNPISGHNTLYWYLQNLGQGPELLIRYENEEAVDDSQLPKDRFSAERLKGVDSTLKIQPAELGDSAVYLCASSLQQGTEQFFGPGTRLTVL.

V gene TRBV5-1 combines with J gene TRBJ2-7, with TRBD1 identical over 7 bases. Germline V gives CDR1 SGHRS, CDR2 YFSETQ. The V and J ends lost 0 bases and 6 bases, in that order; junction bases with no gene match: 9. There are 15 residues in the CDR3. The CDR3: CASSLGIQGFGEQYF. The CDR3 DNA follows: TGCGCCAGCAGCTTGGGTATACAGGGGTTCGGCGAGCAGTACTTC.

This CDR3 is CASSSAGGTEAFF. The CDR3 DNA reads as TGTGCCAGCAGCTCCGCAGGGGGCACTGAAGCTTTCTTT. The V call is TRBV7-2, the J call TRBJ1-1; 7 bases are a match to TRBD1. Trimming took 4 bases from V and 4 from J; bases not matched to a gene: 3. The germline V gene has CDR1 SGHTA and CDR2 FQGNSA. This CDR3 is built from 13 residues. The entire variable domain, with the rest obtained from reference TRBV7-2 and TRBJ1-1, is as follows: GAGVSQSPSNKVTEKGKDVELRCDPISGHTALYWYRQSLGQGLEFLIYFQGNSAPDKSGLPSDRFSAERTGGSVSTLTIQRTQQEDSAVYLCASSSAGGTEAFFGQGTRLTVV.

J is TRBJ1-4 and V is TRBV19, with 8 bases identical to TRBD1. Germline CDR1 reads LNHDA; CDR2 reads SQIVND (reference sequence). V shed 3 bases, J shed 5 bases, and the junction held 11 bases outside the gene matches. This CDR3 contains 17 residues. The CDR3 DNA sequence: TGTGCCAGTAGTATGGCCTTGTACAGGGGGATAAATGAAAAACTGTTTTTT. This codes for CASSMALYRGINEKLFF.

This chain connects TRBV5-1 to TRBJ1-2, with D unresolved. The CDR3 contains 13 residues. Trimming took 4 bases from V and 2 from J, leaving 9 bases between them. In germline, CDR1 is SGHRS, CDR2 YFSETQ. The CDR3 DNA reads as TGCGCCAGCAGCGCCACCGGGAACTATGGCTACACCTTC. This encodes CASSATGNYGYTF.

This chain connects TRBV29-1 to TRBJ2-3, with 10 positions matching TRBD2. The CDR3 is 14 residues long. The V segment lost 1 base and the J segment 5 bases; nucleotides outside the gene matches: 3. CDR1 is SQVTM and CDR2 is ANQGSEA in the germline V gene. The CDR3 DNA reads as TGCAGCGTTGAAGGTACTAGCGGGGTAGATACGCAGTATTTT. Encoded protein: CSVEGTSGVDTQYF.

This clone was picked up a small number of times. The chain uses TRBV5-5 and TRBJ1-2, with D tentatively TRBD1 (5 bases). V was cut by 1 base and J by 4 bases, with 11 bases left in between. Germline CDR1 SGHKS, CDR2 YYEKEE (reference sequence). The CDR3 length is 14 residues. The CDR3 nucleotides read TGTGCCAGCAGCTTGATCGGGCAGGGCTATGGCTACACCTTC. This encodes CASSLIGQGYGYTF. The full variable domain, with the rest looked up from reference TRBV5-5 and TRBJ1-2, is DAGVTQSPTHLIKTRGQQVTLRCSPISGHKSVSWYQQVLGQGPQFIFQYYEKEERGRGNFPDRFSARQFPNYSSELNVNALLLGDSALYLCASSLIGQGYGYTFGSGTRLTVV.

The sample holds a few counts of this clone. This chain joins TRBV28 and TRBJ1-1, with D uncertain. Germline values: CDR1 MDHEN, CDR2 SYDVKM. CDR3 size: 16 residues. Trimming removed 4 bases from V and 7 bases from J, with 22 bases in between. The CDR3 spells CASSSLSILAAVEAFF. CDR3 nucleotide sequence: TGTGCCAGCAGTTCCCTTTCGATCCTAGCGGCGGTTGAAGCTTTCTTT.

This chain uses TRBV2 with TRBJ2-3; unclear D gene. The CDR3 has 16 residues. Trimming removed 6 bases at V and 0 bases at J, with 16 bases between. Germline lookup yields CDR1 SNHLY and CDR2 FYNNEI. In DNA form, the CDR3 reads TGTGCCAGCAGGGAGTTTGGTGGCCCTAGCACAGATACGCAGTATTTT. This codes for CASREFGGPSTDTQYF.

This clone was seen a handful of times. This chain connects TRBV7-9 to TRBJ1-2; 8 bases agree with TRBD1. The CDR3 contains 16 residues. Trimming at V came to 2 bases and at J to 8 bases, leaving 13 bases not matched to a gene. Per the germline V gene, CDR1 is SEHNR and CDR2 is FQNEAQ (reference sequence). CDR3 sequence: CASSLPLADRGGGYTF. CDR3 DNA sequence: TGTGCCAGCAGCTTACCCTTAGCAGACAGGGGCGGCGGCTACACCTTC.

The chain joins TRBV10-3 to TRBJ1-1; D is ambiguous. Trimming removed 7 bases from V and 0 bases from J, with 6 bases in between. Germline V gene sequence: CDR1 ENHRY, CDR2 SYGVKD. The CDR3 covers 12 residues. This CDR3 is CAINQLNTEAFF. In DNA form, the CDR3 reads TGTGCCATCAACCAGTTGAACACTGAAGCTTTCTTT.

The chain has TRBV6-1 and TRBJ2-2; D gene uncertain. V was clipped by 4 bases and J by 5 bases, with 20 bases between them. The V gene's germline CDR1 is MNHNS and CDR2 SASEGT. The CDR3 loop spans 17 amino acids. The CDR3 loop reads CASSVPSFEVKTGELFF. The CDR3 DNA reads TGTGCCAGCAGTGTACCCAGTTTCGAGGTTAAAACCGGGGAGCTGTTTTTT.

V gene TRBV19 combines with J gene TRBJ2-1; 8 bases match TRBD1. With V trimmed by 6 bases and J by 7 bases, 8 bases remained unmatched. Germline CDR1 and CDR2: LNHDA and SQIVND (reference sequence). The CDR3 is 14 residues long. In nucleotides, the CDR3 is TGTGCCAGTAGCGACCAACAGGGGGTAAATGAGCAGTTCTTC. This translates into CASSDQQGVNEQFF.

This clone turned up a few times. This same CDR3 is encoded by further DNA sequences in the sample. The gene calls are TRBV13 and TRBJ2-3; the match to TRBD2 covers 11 bases. Per germline, CDR1 PRHDT and CDR2 FYEKMQ (reference sequence). CDR3 size: 16 residues. Trimming took 4 bases from V and 1 from J; bases not matched to a gene: 4. This CDR3 reads CASSSRLAGRTDTQYF. DNA for the CDR3: TGTGCCAGCAGCTCCCGACTAGCGGGGCGCACAGATACGCAGTATTTT.

V usage is TRBV30 and J usage is TRBJ2-5, with 7 nucleotides matching TRBD1. Germline values: CDR1 GTSNPN, CDR2 SVGIG (reference sequence). The CDR3 runs to 13 residues. The V segment lost 5 bases and the J segment 6 bases; nucleotides outside the gene matches: 9. DNA for the CDR3: TGTGCCTGGGGGGGACAGACCATGAAGACCCAGTACTTC. Translation: CAWGGQTMKTQYF.

J is TRBJ2-1 and V is TRBV1; the table's D call, TRBD2, was not checked against the DNA. TRBV1 is assigned pseudogene status. The CDR3 runs 17 residues. The CDR3, as DNA: TGCACCAGCAGCCAAGATGACCCGGGACTACTATACAATGAGCAGTTCTTC. Protein: CTSSQDDPGLLYNEQFF.

This chain joins TRBV5-6 and TRBJ2-7; 7 nucleotides match TRBD2. V lost 7 bases, J lost 0 bases, and 4 bases stayed unmatched. The CDR3 length is 13 residues. Germline V gene sequence: CDR1 SGHDT, CDR2 YYEEEE. For the CDR3, the DNA is TGTGCCAGCGGGCGGGGGTTCTCCTACGAGCAGTACTTC. Its protein is CASGRGFSYEQYF.

The chain couples TRBV5-1 to TRBJ2-5, with a possible D match to TRBD1 (7 bases). CDR1 and CDR2 (germline): SGHRS, YFSETQ. Trimming cost V 5 bases and J 2 bases, with 10 bases left between them. CDR3 size: 13 residues. In DNA form, the CDR3 reads TGCGCCAGCAGGCGGGGACAGCAAGAGACCCAGTACTTC. It translates to CASRRGQQETQYF. Based on the CDR3 plus reference TRBV5-1 and TRBJ2-5, the full variable domain is KAGVTQTPRYLIKTRGQQVTLSCSPISGHRSVSWYQQTPGQGLQFLFEYFSETQRNKGNFPGRFSGRQFSNSRSEMNVSTLELGDSALYLCASRRGQQETQYFGPGTRLLVL.

The J gene is TRBJ2-3, the V gene TRBV2, with 8 bases identical to TRBD1. Losses at the gene ends were 5 bases for V and 3 bases for J; bases not matched to a gene: 19. From germline, CDR1 is SNHLY and CDR2 FYNNEI. The CDR3 extends over 19 amino acids. This CDR3 is CASSRSRGARQGKTDTQYF. CDR3 in DNA: TGTGCCAGCAGTCGGTCCAGGGGGGCTAGACAGGGGAAAACAGATACGCAGTATTTT.

The chain carries TRBV19 and TRBJ2-1; TRBD2 might be the D (6 bases). The V and J ends lost 7 bases and 2 bases respectively, with 15 bases between them. The length of the CDR3 is 15 residues. CDR1 and CDR2 (germline): LNHDA, SQIVND (reference sequence). For the CDR3, the DNA is TGTGCCAGTAAAACTAGCCCTAATGCCTACAATGAGCAGTTCTTC. It is translated as CASKTSPNAYNEQFF.

The rearrangement joins TRBV9 to TRBJ2-1; possibly TRBD2 for D (5 bases). Trimming took 2 bases from V and 6 from J, leaving 12 bases between them. This CDR3 spans 14 amino acids. CDR1 and CDR2 from the germline V gene are SGDLS and YYNGEE. For the CDR3, the DNA is TGTGCCAGCAGCGTGGTCGGCGGGTTCAATGAGCAGTTCTTC. This translates into CASSVVGGFNEQFF.